Below, 26 T cell receptor beta chains from the same sample are listed, as sequenced in a study of T-cell reconstitution after alpha-beta-depleted transplantation in children. The TCRbeta library incorporated unique molecular identifiers. TCRdb analysed the PCR reads with MiXCR anew, one entry per CDR3 protein. This sample carries about 830,000 distinct CDR3 sequences, around 17% of them seen once, and the ten largest clones take around 5%. Sequencing was performed on PBMCs, mostly from graft donor cells, taken 360 days after TCRalphabeta/CD19-depleted stem cell transplant. The receptors were gathered from a male patient younger than 18 who had a stem cell transplant for acute lymphoblastic leukemia, so the T cells may come from the graft donor.

The chain couples TRBV12-3 or TRBV12-4 to TRBJ2-3, with 10 bases aligning to TRBD2. This CDR3 comprises 14 residues. With 5 bases clipped from V and 7 bases from J, the junction kept 6 bases outside the gene matches. The CDR3 DNA sequence: TGTGCCAGCAGTACGAGCGGGAGGGGGAATACGCAGTATTTT. Its translation: CASSTSGRGNTQYF.

Ten or more counts support this clonotype. The rearrangement links TRBV11-2 to TRBJ2-6; 8 bases are shared with TRBD1. With 8 bases clipped from V and 1 base from J, the junction kept 1 base outside the gene matches. Germline CDR1 reads SGHAT; CDR2 reads FQNNGV. The CDR3 length is 14 residues. The CDR3 DNA is TGTGCCAGCGGGACAGGATCTGGGGCCAACGTCCTGACTTTC. This encodes CASGTGSGANVLTF.

This clonotype was picked up one time. The V call is TRBV19, the J call TRBJ2-1, with D unresolved. Germline CDR1 reads LNHDA; CDR2 reads SQIVND (reference sequence). The V and J ends lost 3 bases and 0 bases respectively, with 9 bases between them. The CDR3 has 15 amino acids. The DNA for the CDR3 is TGTGCCAGTAGTATCGACTCCAGCTCCTACAATGAGCAGTTCTTC. Its protein is CASSIDSSSYNEQFF.

This clonotype was seen more than once but under ten times. The chain uses TRBV12-3 or TRBV12-4 and TRBJ2-7; D call uncertain. The length of the CDR3 is 15 residues. V was shortened by 5 bases and J by 5 bases, with 19 bases between the two germline ends. The CDR3 reads CASSLRLIIGNEQYF. The DNA of the CDR3 is TGTGCCAGCAGTCTGAGACTTATTATTGGCAACGAGCAGTACTTC.

This clonotype was counted only a few times. V gene TRBV5-6 combines with J gene TRBJ2-7; 11 positions match TRBD2. The germline CDR1 and CDR2 sequences are SGHDT and YYEEEE. CDR3 length equals 16 residues. The trim removed 0 bases at V and 2 bases at J, leaving 4 bases unmatched. This chain's CDR3 is CASSLEGGLAAYEQYF. Written as DNA, the CDR3 is TGTGCCAGCAGCTTGGAAGGGGGACTAGCGGCCTACGAGCAGTACTTC.

This clonotype came up a few times. This chain connects TRBV15 to TRBJ1-2; D unresolved. Trimming took 0 bases from V and 4 from J, leaving 6 bases between them. CDR1 and CDR2 (germline): LNHNV, YYDKDF (reference sequence). The CDR3 contains 13 residues. The CDR3 sequence: CATSRDGFYGYTF. CDR3 coding DNA: TGTGCCACCAGCAGAGACGGCTTCTATGGCTACACCTTC.

This clonotype was seen more than once but under ten times. The rearrangement joins TRBV12-3 or TRBV12-4 to TRBJ1-6; D might be TRBD1 (6 bases). This CDR3 contains 13 residues. V was shortened by 5 bases and J by 10 bases, with 12 bases between the two germline ends. The CDR3 DNA is TGTGCCAGCAGTCAGGTGGGGGGCTCACCCCTCCACTTT. It codes for CASSQVGGSPLHF.

This clonotype was seen repeatedly, ten times or more. The rearrangement joins TRBV7-6 to TRBJ1-5; 12 nucleotides align to TRBD1. The ends lost 1 base at V and 5 bases at J; junction bases unmatched: 3. Germline V gene sequence: CDR1 SGHVS, CDR2 FNYEAQ. This CDR3 spans 16 amino acids. The CDR3 here is CASSLGGTGGHQPQHF. The CDR3 DNA follows: TGTGCCAGCAGCTTAGGCGGGACAGGGGGCCATCAGCCCCAGCATTTT.

This clonotype was counted ten times or more. V is TRBV5-1 and J is TRBJ2-1; the D is unclear. This CDR3 has 15 residues. Germline CDR1 and CDR2: SGHRS and YFSETQ. Trimming removed 2 bases at V and 0 bases at J, with 9 bases between. The CDR3 loop reads CASSLYMSSYNEQFF. The CDR3 bases are TGCGCCAGCAGCTTATATATGAGCTCCTACAATGAGCAGTTCTTC.

The chain employs TRBV20-1 and TRBJ2-1, with 8 bases fitting TRBD2. V lost 3 bases to trimming and J lost 9 bases; unmatched junction nucleotides: 13. The CDR3 runs to 15 residues. Germline assignment: CDR1 DFQATT and CDR2 SNEGSKA (reference sequence). The CDR3 DNA follows: TGCAGTGCTAGGAGGGAGGGACTAGAATACGGTGAGCAGTTCTTC. Protein product: CSARREGLEYGEQFF.

The genes are TRBV12-3 or TRBV12-4 and TRBJ1-1, with D perhaps TRBD1 (6 bases). The length of the CDR3 is 14 residues. Between the trimmed V and J ends, which lost 6 bases and 3 bases, there was a span of 14 bases. This CDR3 reads CASSWGGADTEAFF. CDR3 nucleotide sequence: TGTGCCAGCAGCTGGGGGGGCGCGGACACTGAAGCTTTCTTT.

This clonotype was counted many times. The chain is built from TRBV12-3 or TRBV12-4 and TRBJ2-3, with 9 nucleotides matching TRBD2. The CDR3 loop spans 15 amino acids. Unmatched junction bases numbered 5, after V lost 5 bases and J lost 2 bases. Written as DNA, the CDR3 is TGTGCCAGCAGTGACCTAGCGGGGCCCACAGATACGCAGTATTTT. Amino acid sequence: CASSDLAGPTDTQYF.

The chain employs TRBV20-1 and TRBJ2-3, with 15 bases fitting TRBD2. CDR1 is DFQATT and CDR2 is SNEGSKA in the germline V gene (reference sequence). The CDR3 contains 17 residues. The CDR3 sequence: CCAPRTSGRAGTDTQYF. In DNA, the CDR3 is TGCTGCGCTCCCCGGACTAGCGGGAGGGCTGGCACAGATACGCAGTATTTT.

The gene calls are TRBV30 and TRBJ2-7, with D unresolved. Germline loops: CDR1 GTSNPN, CDR2 SVGIG (reference sequence). V was cut by 3 bases and J by 6 bases, with 9 bases left in between. The CDR3 extends over 11 amino acids. The CDR3 region is CAWRRTGEQYF. In nucleotides, the CDR3 is TGTGCCTGGAGGAGAACGGGCGAGCAGTACTTC.

The rearrangement joins TRBV11-2 to TRBJ2-5; no firm D call. In germline, CDR1 is SGHAT, CDR2 FQNNGV. This CDR3 contains 12 residues. V was clipped by 3 bases and J by 7 bases, with 9 bases between them. The CDR3 DNA sequence: TGTGCCAGCAGCTTTTCCCCGGGGACCCAGTACTTC. It specifies CASSFSPGTQYF.

This clonotype was seen repeatedly, ten times or more. This chain connects TRBV2 to TRBJ2-3; 9 nucleotides align to TRBD2. The CDR3 covers 15 residues. V shed 3 bases, J shed 2 bases, and the junction held 3 bases outside the gene matches. CDR1 SNHLY and CDR2 FYNNEI come from the germline V gene. The CDR3, as DNA: TGTGCCAGCAGTGATGGACTAGCGACCACAGATACGCAGTATTTT. Amino acid sequence: CASSDGLATTDTQYF.

Many counts were recorded for this clonotype. This chain links TRBV3-1 with TRBJ2-2; D possibly corresponds to TRBD1 (5 bases). V was shortened by 7 bases and J by 1 base, with 19 bases between the two germline ends. The CDR3 loop spans 17 amino acids. Germline V gene data show CDR1 as LGHDT and CDR2 as YNNKEL (reference sequence). This CDR3 reads CASIPTSGKRNTGELFF. DNA of the CDR3: TGTGCCAGCATCCCCACCTCAGGGAAAAGGAACACCGGGGAGCTGTTTTTT.

This clonotype was counted only a few times. This chain uses TRBV12-3 or TRBV12-4 with TRBJ2-7, with TRBD1 as a possible D gene (6 bases). V was cut by 8 bases and J by 5 bases, with 16 bases left in between. This CDR3 is 13 amino acids long. Here the CDR3 reads CASFPWGRDEQYF. CDR3 in DNA: TGTGCCAGCTTCCCGTGGGGGCGCGACGAGCAGTACTTC.

This clonotype was picked up a small number of times. The V gene is TRBV20-1, the J gene TRBJ1-6; 8 positions agree with TRBD1. The CDR3 length is 16 residues. Germline CDR1 DFQATT, CDR2 SNEGSKA (reference sequence). Losses at the gene ends were 0 bases for V and 3 bases for J; bases not matched to a gene: 4. The CDR3 sequence is CSARERQGFYNSPLHF. CDR3 bases: TGCAGTGCTAGAGAAAGACAGGGGTTCTATAATTCACCCCTCCACTTT.

In its sample, this clonotype was seen a few times. The rearrangement links TRBV7-2 to TRBJ2-2, with 8 bases matching TRBD1. Trimming removed 1 base from V and 4 bases from J; junction bases left unmatched: 2. CDR3 length: 15 amino acids. Germline V gene lookup returns CDR1 SGHTA and CDR2 FQGNSA. CDR3 loop: CASSLDRGSTGELFF. The DNA for the CDR3 is TGTGCCAGCAGCTTAGACAGGGGGTCCACCGGGGAGCTGTTTTTT. The full variable domain, its missing parts supplied by reference TRBV7-2 and TRBJ2-2, is GAGVSQSPSNKVTEKGKDVELRCDPISGHTALYWYRQSLGQGLEFLIYFQGNSAPDKSGLPSDRFSAERTGGSVSTLTIQRTQQEDSAVYLCASSLDRGSTGELFFGEGSRLTVL.

This chain uses TRBV2 with TRBJ2-7; the D gene is possibly TRBD1 (6 bases). The V end was cut by 7 bases, the J end by 5 bases, with 15 bases between. The CDR3 consists of 13 residues. Germline CDR1 is SNHLY and CDR2 is FYNNEI. The CDR3 nucleotides are TGTGCCAGCATTCCACAGGGTAGTCACGAGCAGTACTTC. It codes for CASIPQGSHEQYF.

The chain links TRBV10-3 to TRBJ2-1; 8 nucleotides match TRBD2. Germline V CDR1 and CDR2: ENHRY, SYGVKD. The V segment lost 2 bases and the J segment 6 bases; nucleotides outside the gene matches: 18. This CDR3 spans 19 amino acids. CDR3: CAISEQHLGGRPGFNEQFF. Here the CDR3 DNA reads TGTGCCATCAGTGAGCAACACCTTGGCGGGAGGCCCGGATTCAATGAGCAGTTCTTC.

This rearrangement joins TRBV5-1 to TRBJ2-3; the match to TRBD2 covers 8 bases. From germline, CDR1 is SGHRS and CDR2 YFSETQ. The junction had 6 bases not matched to a gene; V was cut back by 1 base and J by 2 bases. The CDR3 consists of 16 residues. CDR3 DNA sequence: TGCGCCAGCAGCTTGAGTAGCGGGGTACCCACAGATACGCAGTATTTT. It yields the protein CASSLSSGVPTDTQYF.

This clonotype was detected a few times. The chain joins TRBV10-2 to TRBJ2-3; D perhaps matches TRBD1 (6 bases). The CDR3 extends over 13 amino acids. CDR1 WSHSY and CDR2 SAAADI come from the germline V gene. V lost 10 bases and J lost 2, with 13 bases in between. CDR3 residues: CATGVYFTDTQYF. CDR3 DNA: TGCGCCACAGGGGTCTACTTCACAGATACGCAGTATTTT.

This clonotype was seen only a few times. The chain links TRBV4-1 to TRBJ2-7; perhaps TRBD1 as D (5 bases). Germline-derived CDR1 and CDR2 are MGHRA and YSYEKL. This CDR3 has 14 residues. With 1 base removed from V and 3 bases from J, the gap between germline ends came to 10 bases. CDR3 in amino acids: CASSQVRGFYEQYF. CDR3 bases: TGCGCCAGCAGCCAAGTTAGGGGATTCTACGAGCAGTACTTC.

This clonotype was seen many times. The chain uses TRBV10-3 and TRBJ1-3; 7 bases map to TRBD1. The V segment lost 6 bases and the J segment 4 bases; nucleotides outside the gene matches: 6. This CDR3 has 14 residues. CDR1 is ENHRY and CDR2 is SYGVKD in the germline V gene. In DNA form, the CDR3 reads TGTGCCATCAGAGCAGGGACAGTCGGAAACACCATATATTTT. Amino acids: CAIRAGTVGNTIYF.